The rows below give T cell receptor beta chains drawn from one sample of a study of blood T cell repertoires in COVID-19. Assay: immunoSEQ multiplex PCR; the TCRdb copy retains only in-frame clones and omits some. The sample consists of under 150,000 clones, roughly 84% of them appearing once. What was sequenced was peripheral blood. The receptor source for this set is a man in his forties with acute or convalescent COVID-19. The CDR3 runs from the conserved cysteine through the conserved F or W. D genes are given only for firm matches. Some rows mark clone size as missing; the rest say once, few, many or name a class of expanded clone.

V	size	J	D	DNA	CDR3
TRBV6-2/TRBV6-3	.	TRBJ2-7	TRBD1	TGTGCCAGCAGTTACCGAAAACCGGGACAGACCTACGAGCAGTACTTC	CASSYRKPGQTYEQYF
TRBV19	few	TRBJ1-2	.	TGTGCCAGTAGTATGGGAGGGGCGCCGGTTGCTGGCTACACCTTC	CASSMGGAPVAGYTF
TRBV4-1	few	TRBJ2-3	TRBD2	TGCGCCAGCAGCCACGTGACAGCGGGGGTTACCACAGATACGCAGTATTTT	CASSHVTAGVTTDTQYF
TRBV24-1	.	TRBJ2-1	TRBD2	TGTGCCACCAGTGATTTCGTGCAGCGGGACGGCCAAAGCTCCTACAATGAGCAGTTCTTC	CATSDFVQRDGQSSYNEQFF
TRBV7-8	.	TRBJ2-3	.	TGTGCCAGCAGCAGGGGGACCGCCAGCACAGATACGCAGTATTTT	CASSRGTASTDTQYF
TRBV4-2	once	TRBJ2-7	TRBD2	TGTGCCAGCAGCCTACGGACTAGCGGGGGGGCCTACGAGCAGTACTTC	CASSLRTSGGAYEQYF
TRBV7-2	.	TRBJ2-5	.	TGTGCCAGCAGCTTAGAAGGCAGGGGAGAGACCCAGTACTTC	CASSLEGRGETQYF
TRBV1	.	TRBJ2-3	.	TGCACCAGCAGCCAAGAACTGATCGGACAGCAAATCACAGATACGCAGTATTTT	CTSSQELIGQQITDTQYF
TRBV3-1/TRBV3-2	once	TRBJ2-7	.	TGTGCCAGCAGCCAAAGCGCCAGCTACTACGAGCAGTACTTC	CASSQSASYYEQYF
TRBV7-2	.	TRBJ2-1	.	TGTGCCAGCAGCTTAGTGGACATCTCCTACAATGAGCAGTTCTTC	CASSLVDISYNEQFF
TRBV11-2	.	TRBJ2-3	TRBD2	TGTGCCAGCAGCTTGGGACTAGCGGGGGGGTATACGCAGTATTTT	CASSLGLAGGYTQYF
TRBV7-8	.	TRBJ2-7	.	TGTGCCAGCAGCTTAGCTGCGGGGGCCAACACCTACGAGCAGTACTTC	CASSLAAGANTYEQYF
TRBV10-1	.	TRBJ2-1	.	TGCGCCAGCAGTGAACCTGGTACTCCCATGAATGAGCAGTTCTTC	CASSEPGTPMNEQFF
TRBV10-3	.	TRBJ2-7	TRBD2	TGTGCCATCAGTGAGTCGGTGGGGGGGAGCGAGCAGTACTTC	CAISESVGGSEQYF
TRBV21-1	.	TRBJ1-2	.	TGTGCCAGCAGCAAAGGCGGGACAGGGGCTGTGGGGGTACATGGCTACACCTTC	CASSKGGTGAVGVHGYTF
TRBV7-3	.	TRBJ2-2	.	TGTGCCAGCAGCTTGGGACAAGCGAACACCGGGGAGCTGTTTTTT	CASSLGQANTGELFF
TRBV29-1	.	TRBJ2-1	TRBD2	TGCAGCGTAGAGCGGGGGTTTTCTCGGGATGAGCAGTTCTTC	CSVERGFSRDEQFF
TRBV24-1	.	TRBJ2-1	TRBD1	TGTGCCACCAGTGATCCCGGAGACAGGGGCCATGAGCAGTTCTTC	CATSDPGDRGHEQFF
TRBV21-1	once	TRBJ2-5	.	TGTGCCAGCAGCATAAGTTATCAGCGGTACAAGCAATTAGAGACCCAGTACTTC	CASSISYQRYKQLETQYF
TRBV5-8	few	TRBJ1-2	TRBD1	TGTGCCAGCAGGTCGATCGGACAGGTCTATGGCTACACCTTC	CASRSIGQVYGYTF
TRBV24-1	.	TRBJ1-1	.	TGTGCCACCAGTGTAACAGGGCGTGAAGCTTTCTTT	CATSVTGREAFF
TRBV24-1	once	TRBJ2-3	TRBD2	TGTGCCACCAATTCGGGGGGGTTCGGTGATACGCAGTATTTT	CATNSGGFGDTQYF
TRBV18	.	TRBJ2-7	.	TGTGCCAGCTCACCAAATAAGTGGGGGGCCTACGAGCAGTACTTC	CASSPNKWGAYEQYF
TRBV5-4	.	TRBJ1-1	TRBD1	TGTGCCAGCAGCTGGGGACAGGGACAGAACACTGAAGCTTTCTTT	CASSWGQGQNTEAFF
TRBV24-1	.	TRBJ1-4	.	TGTGCCACCAGTGACTCCCTTAATGAAAAACTGTTTTTT	CATSDSLNEKLFF